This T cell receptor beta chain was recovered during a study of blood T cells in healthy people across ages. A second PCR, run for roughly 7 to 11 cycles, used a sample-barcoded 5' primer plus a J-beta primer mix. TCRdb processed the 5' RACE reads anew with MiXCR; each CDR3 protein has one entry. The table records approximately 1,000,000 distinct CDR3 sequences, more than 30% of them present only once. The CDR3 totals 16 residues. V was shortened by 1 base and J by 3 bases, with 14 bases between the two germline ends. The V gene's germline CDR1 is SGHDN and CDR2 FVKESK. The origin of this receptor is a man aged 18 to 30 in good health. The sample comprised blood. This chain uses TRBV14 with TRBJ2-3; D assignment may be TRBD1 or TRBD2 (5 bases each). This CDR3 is CASSQVVGVETDTQYF. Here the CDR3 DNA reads TGTGCCAGCAGCCAAGTTGTGGGGGTCGAGACAGATACGCAGTATTTT.